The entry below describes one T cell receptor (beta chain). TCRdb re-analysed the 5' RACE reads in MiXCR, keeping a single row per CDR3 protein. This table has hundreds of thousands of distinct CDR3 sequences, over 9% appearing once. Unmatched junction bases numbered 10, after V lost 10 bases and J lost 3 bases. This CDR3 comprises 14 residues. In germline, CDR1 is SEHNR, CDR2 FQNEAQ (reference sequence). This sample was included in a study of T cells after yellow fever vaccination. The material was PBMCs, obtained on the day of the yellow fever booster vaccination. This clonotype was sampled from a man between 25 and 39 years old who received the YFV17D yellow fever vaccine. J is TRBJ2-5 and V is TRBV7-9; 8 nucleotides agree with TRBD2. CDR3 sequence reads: CAIKRAGGEETQYF. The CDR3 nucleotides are TGTGCCATCAAGCGGGCGGGAGGAGAAGAGACCCAGTACTTC.